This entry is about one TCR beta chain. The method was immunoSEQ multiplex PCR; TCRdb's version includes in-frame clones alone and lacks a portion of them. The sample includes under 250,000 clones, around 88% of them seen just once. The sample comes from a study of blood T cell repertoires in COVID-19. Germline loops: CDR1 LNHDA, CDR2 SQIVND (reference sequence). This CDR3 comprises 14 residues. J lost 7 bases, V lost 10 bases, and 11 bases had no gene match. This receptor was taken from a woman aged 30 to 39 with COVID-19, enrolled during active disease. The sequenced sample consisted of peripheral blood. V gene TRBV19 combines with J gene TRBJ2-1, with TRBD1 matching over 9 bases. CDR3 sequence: CATTRGTGQNEQFF. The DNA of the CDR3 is TGTGCCACCACTAGAGGGACAGGGCAAAATGAGCAGTTCTTC.